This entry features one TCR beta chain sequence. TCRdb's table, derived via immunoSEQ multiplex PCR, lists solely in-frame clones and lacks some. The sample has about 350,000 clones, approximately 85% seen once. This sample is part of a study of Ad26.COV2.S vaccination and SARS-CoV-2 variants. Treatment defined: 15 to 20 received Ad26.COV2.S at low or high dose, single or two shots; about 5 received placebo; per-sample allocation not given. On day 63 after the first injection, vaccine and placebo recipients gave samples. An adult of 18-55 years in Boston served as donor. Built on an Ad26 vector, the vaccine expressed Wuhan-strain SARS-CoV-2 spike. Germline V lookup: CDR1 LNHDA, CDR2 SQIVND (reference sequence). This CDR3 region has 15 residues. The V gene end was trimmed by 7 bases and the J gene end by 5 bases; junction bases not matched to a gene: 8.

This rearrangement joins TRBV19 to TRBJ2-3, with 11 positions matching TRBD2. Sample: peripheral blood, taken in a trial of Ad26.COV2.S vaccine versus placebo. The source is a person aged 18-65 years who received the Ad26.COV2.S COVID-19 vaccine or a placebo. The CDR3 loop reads CASTLSGRARDTQYF. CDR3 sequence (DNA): TGTGCCAGTACCCTTAGCGGGAGGGCCAGAGATACGCAGTATTTT.